This T cell receptor (beta chain) was recorded in a study of T cell repertoires in cytomegalovirus infection. This clonotype was recorded a few times. Antigen: not known. Each CDR3 protein gets one entry after TCRdb re-called the reads with MiXCR. The sample comprises about 150,000 distinct CDR3 sequences, roughly 32% of which are singletons, and about 52% rests with the top ten. V lost 1 base, J lost 1 base, and 5 bases stayed unmatched. This CDR3 is 17 amino acids long. CDR1 is SGHAT and CDR2 is FQNNGV in the germline V gene. The TCR was taken from a human donor in good health (CMV status not recorded). Some clones in this sample may be carry-over from other donors' samples. Sequencing was performed on CD8+ T cells from cultured PBMCs, taken from culture after CMV antigen stimulation. The chain is built from TRBV11-2 and TRBJ2-3; 10 bases are shared with TRBD2. DNA for the CDR3: TGTGCCAGCAGCTTAGTCAGCGGGGGGGCGGGCACAGATACGCAGTATTTT. This translates into CASSLVSGGAGTDTQYF.